Each of the 12 T cell receptor beta chains below was sequenced from the same sample in a study of T cell repertoires in cytomegalovirus infection. Each CDR3 protein gets one entry after TCRdb re-called the reads with MiXCR. The data hold a few hundred thousand distinct CDR3 sequences, with more than 8% observed a single time. The sequenced material came from PBMCs. The receptors here all came from a human donor in good health (CMV status not recorded). Some clones in this sample may be carry-over from other donors' samples.

The table lists this clonotype with many counts. The chain carries TRBV6-6 and TRBJ2-3; 13 nucleotides agree with TRBD2. Looked up from germline, CDR1 is MNHNY and CDR2 is SVGAGI (reference sequence). With V trimmed by 6 bases and J by 3 bases, 6 bases remained unmatched. The CDR3 spans 16 residues. The CDR3 loop reads CASRLGLAGETDTQYF. The CDR3 bases are TGTGCCAGCAGGCTCGGACTAGCGGGAGAGACAGATACGCAGTATTTT.

This clonotype showed up just a few times. The chain uses TRBV18 and TRBJ1-1; 8 bases map to TRBD1. The J segment lost 1 base and the V segment lost 4 bases, leaving 2 bases of the junction unmatched. The CDR3 has 14 residues. Looked up from germline, CDR1 is KGHSH and CDR2 is LQKENI. The CDR3 DNA reads TGTGCCAGCTCACGGGACAGGTCGAACACTGAAGCTTTCTTT. This gives the protein CASSRDRSNTEAFF.

This clonotype was detected ten times or more. The rearrangement links TRBV5-5 to TRBJ1-1, with a tentative D call TRBD1 (6 bases). This CDR3 spans 15 amino acids. Trimming stripped 2 bases from V and 0 bases from J, with 11 bases between. In germline, CDR1 is SGHKS, CDR2 YYEKEE (reference sequence). In nucleotides, the CDR3 is TGTGCCAGCAGCTTTTTACAGGGTATGAACACTGAAGCTTTCTTT. It encodes CASSFLQGMNTEAFF.

This clonotype showed up just a few times. This chain links TRBV20-1 with TRBJ1-3; 8 nucleotides align to TRBD1. The CDR3 totals 13 residues. Unmatched junction bases numbered 8, after V lost 5 bases and J lost 8 bases. Germline-derived CDR1 and CDR2 are DFQATT and SNEGSKA (reference sequence). The CDR3 region has the DNA TGCAGTGCTGACAGGGGCCTTGAGGACACCATATATTTT. It encodes CSADRGLEDTIYF.

There are many counts of this clonotype. This rearrangement joins TRBV7-2 to TRBJ2-2; 9 bases map to TRBD2. V lost 5 bases, J lost 2 bases, and 3 bases stayed unmatched. This CDR3 region has 15 residues. Germline V gene lookup returns CDR1 SGHTA and CDR2 FQGNSA. The CDR3 loop reads CASSALAGNTGELFF. The CDR3 DNA is TGTGCCAGCAGCGCACTAGCGGGCAACACCGGGGAGCTGTTTTTT.

V and J are TRBV6-5 and TRBJ1-5; perhaps TRBD1 as D (5 bases). CDR1 MNHEY and CDR2 SVGAGI come from the germline V gene. V shed 5 bases and J shed 6 bases, with 20 bases lying between them. The CDR3 totals 16 residues. The CDR3 sequence is CASSTSGTASSQPQHF. The CDR3 DNA is TGTGCCAGCAGTACGTCCGGGACCGCGTCCAGTCAGCCCCAGCATTTT.

This clonotype was detected ten times or more. The chain couples TRBV28 to TRBJ1-2; D not resolved. Germline CDR1 MDHEN, CDR2 SYDVKM. Between the trimmed V and J ends, which lost 2 bases and 0 bases, there was a span of 7 bases. This CDR3 is 14 amino acids long. CDR3 DNA: TGTGCCAGCAGTTTAATAATCCCTAACTATGGCTACACCTTC. Its protein is CASSLIIPNYGYTF.

This clonotype was seen more than once but under ten times. The chain recombines TRBV12-3 or TRBV12-4 with TRBJ2-5; D ambiguous. The CDR3 totals 12 residues. Deletions cut 3 bases from V and 5 bases from J, with 7 bases between. The CDR3 nucleotides read TGTGCCAGCAGTTTTCAACCTGAGACCCAGTACTTC. Its protein product is CASSFQPETQYF.

V is TRBV28 and J is TRBJ2-7; D perhaps matches TRBD2 (6 bases). CDR3 length: 15 residues. Trimming shortened V by 3 bases and J by 6 bases, and 18 bases separated the two germline ends. Germline CDR1 and CDR2: MDHEN and SYDVKM. The CDR3: CASSLPETRRVEQYF. The DNA for the CDR3 is TGTGCCAGCAGTTTGCCCGAGACTAGACGGGTCGAGCAGTACTTC.

This chain links TRBV28 with TRBJ2-7, with a tentative D call TRBD1 (6 bases). Germline loops: CDR1 MDHEN, CDR2 SYDVKM. V lost 4 bases to trimming and J lost 0 bases, with 10 bases between them. The CDR3 length is 14 residues. The CDR3 is CASSWDIRSYEQYF. The DNA of the CDR3 is TGTGCCAGCAGTTGGGACATTCGCTCCTACGAGCAGTACTTC.

This clonotype was counted between two and nine times. The chain carries TRBV19 and TRBJ2-1; TRBD2 matches 7 bases. The CDR3 length is 14 residues. CDR1 and CDR2 (germline): LNHDA, SQIVND (reference sequence). The junction had 7 bases not matched to a gene; V was cut back by 7 bases and J by 4 bases. CDR3 region: CASKAGASYNEQFF. CDR3 coding DNA: TGTGCCAGTAAGGCGGGAGCTTCATACAATGAGCAGTTCTTC.

V is TRBV2 and J is TRBJ1-5; D not resolved. This CDR3 comprises 12 residues. Trimming cost V 2 bases and J 6 bases, with 5 bases left between them. The germline V gene encodes CDR1 SNHLY and CDR2 FYNNEI. CDR3 sequence (DNA): TGTGCCAGCAGTGAAACTGTTCAGCCCCAGCATTTT. This codes for CASSETVQPQHF.